The 7 T cell receptor beta chains below were found in one sample sequenced in a study of CXCR3-negative and CXCR3-positive naive CD8 T cells. Whole-study findings and limits: Naive cells with CXCR3 showed TRB CDR3s that were more hydrophobic than those in CXCR3-negative naive cells.

The antigens of these receptors remain unknown. Each TRB cDNA library was prepared by 5' RACE (with UMI labels). TCRdb reprocessed the 5' RACE reads and reports one entry per CDR3 protein, with no DNA. Its table lists 50,000 to 65,000 distinct CDR3 sequences. What was sequenced was naive CXCR3+ CD8+ T cells from blood. Documented subset: CD45RO-CCR7+CD27+CD95- naive CD8+ T cells expressing CXCR3 (TNR3+). The receptors were gathered from a human donor in good health. Some clones in this sample may be carry-over from other donors' samples.

V and J are TRBV3-1 and TRBJ2-1; TCRdb calls TRBD2, which cannot be checked without DNA. Looked up from germline, CDR1 is LGHDT and CDR2 is YNNKEL (reference sequence). This CDR3 is 16 amino acids long. The chain's CDR3 is CASSQDESGGYNEQFF.

The chain has TRBV29-1 and TRBJ2-1; TCRdb lists TRBD1, though no DNA is available to test this call. CDR3 length: 12 amino acids. Germline assignment: CDR1 SQVTM and CDR2 ANQGSEA. CDR3 in amino acids: CSVLGQGGEQFF.

The chain recombines TRBV11-2 with TRBJ2-7. The CDR3 loop spans 11 amino acids. Per the germline V gene, CDR1 is SGHAT and CDR2 is FQNNGV. The chain's CDR3 is CASSYGYEQYF.

CDR3 region: CSARWSGGSLSSYNEQFF. This chain joins TRBV20-1 and TRBJ2-1; the D call from TCRdb, TRBD2, cannot be confirmed without DNA. CDR1 and CDR2 from the germline V gene are DFQATT and SNEGSKA (reference sequence). CDR3 length: 18 residues.

The chain uses TRBV4-3 and TRBJ2-2; lacking DNA, the TRBD1 call made by TCRdb goes unchecked. CDR1 is LGHNA and CDR2 is YSLEER in the germline V gene. CDR3 length: 15 residues. The CDR3 loop is CASAVTDSYVGELFF.

The chain combines TRBV7-9 with TRBJ2-7; TCRdb gives TRBD2 as the D gene, but with no DNA this cannot be confirmed. The germline V gene encodes CDR1 SEHNR and CDR2 FQNEAQ (reference sequence). The CDR3 covers 16 residues. CDR3 protein: CASSAPTSGDLREQYF. Using reference TRBV7-9 and TRBJ2-7 for the parts outside the CDR3, the full variable domain is DTGVSQNPRHKITKRGQNVTFRCDPISEHNRLYWYRQTLGQGPEFLTYFQNEAQLEKSRLLSDRFSAERPKGSFSTLEIQRTEQGDSAMYLCASSAPTSGDLREQYFGPGTRLTVT.

This sequence joins TRBV4-2 and TRBJ2-1; the TRBD2 assignment by TCRdb is unverifiable without DNA. There are 17 residues in the CDR3. Germline values: CDR1 LGHNA, CDR2 YNFKEQ. This chain's CDR3 is CASSQDGLAGADNEQFF.